Listed here are 5 T cell receptor beta chains from one sample, sequenced in a study of PD-1 blockade in classical Hodgkin lymphoma. This table comes from immunoSEQ multiplex PCR, and its TCRdb copy is limited to in-frame clones, with some not included. Of about 25,000 clones listed, about 80% are singletons. Noted time point: cycle 4 day 1 (C4D1), after less than seven weeks of nivolumab. Every one of the patients relapsed after autologous stem cell transplantation (brentuximab vedotin exposure was variable). This sample comprised peripheral blood mononuclear cells (PBMCs), obtained before the fourth cycle of nivolumab. The receptors were gathered from a human donor with classical Hodgkin lymphoma.

The V and J genes are TRBV2 and TRBJ2-7; D is perhaps TRBD1 (6 bases). This CDR3 contains 13 residues. Germline V gene sequence: CDR1 SNHLY, CDR2 FYNNEI. V was clipped by 6 bases and J by 2 bases, with 11 bases between them. The CDR3 nucleotides read TGTGCCAGCAGCTACAGGGCCCCCTACGAGCAGTACTTC. It translates to CASSYRAPYEQYF. Filled out from reference TRBV2 and TRBJ2-7, the complete variable domain reads EPEVTQTPSHQVTQMGQEVILRCVPISNHLYFYWYRQILGQKVEFLVSFYNNEISEKSEIFDDQFSVERPDGSNFTLKIRSTKLEDSAMYFCASSYRAPYEQYFGPGTRLTVT.

The V gene is TRBV27, the J gene TRBJ1-1, with 8 nucleotides matching TRBD1. The CDR3 sequence is 14 residues long. Trimming took 6 bases from V and 5 from J; bases not matched to a gene: 8. Germline CDR1 MNHEY, CDR2 SMNVEV (reference sequence). CDR3 bases: TGTGCCAGCAGGTTTCAGGGGGCGGGTACTGAAGCTTTCTTT. Translation: CASRFQGAGTEAFF.

The rearrangement uses TRBV9 and TRBJ2-3; D remains unclear. Germline V gene sequence: CDR1 SGDLS, CDR2 YYNGEE. Trimming took off 3 bases at V and 6 bases at J, with 14 bases between the two ends. The CDR3 extends over 14 amino acids. The CDR3 DNA sequence: TGTGCCAGCAGCGCCCACCGGCCATCGGATACGCAGTATTTT. This encodes CASSAHRPSDTQYF.

The chain uses TRBV2 and TRBJ1-5; possibly TRBD1 for D (5 bases). The CDR3 totals 14 residues. The germline gives CDR1 SNHLY, CDR2 FYNNEI. The V end lost 7 bases, the J end lost 4 bases, and 14 bases lay between the germline ends. CDR3 loop: CASTPEKGNQPQHF. DNA of the CDR3: TGTGCCAGCACCCCGGAGAAGGGGAATCAGCCCCAGCATTTT.

This sequence joins TRBV5-1 and TRBJ2-7; perhaps TRBD1 as D (6 bases). Trimming took 4 bases from V and 3 from J, leaving 20 bases between them. There are 16 residues in the CDR3. Germline V gene sequence: CDR1 SGHRS, CDR2 YFSETQ. In DNA form, the CDR3 reads TGCGCCAGCAGCCCCCGAGTTGGGGGACAAAACTACGAGCAGTACTTC. Translation: CASSPRVGGQNYEQYF.